The 4 T cell receptor beta chains listed next were all sequenced from one sample in a study of identical twins. TCRdb used MiXCR to reprocess the 5' RACE reads, holding one entry per CDR3 protein. The table shows roughly 750,000 distinct CDR3 sequences, with 21% occurring only once. This sample was also put to use in a study of T cells expressing NK-cell markers.

The sequenced material came from PBMCs. The receptors stem from a woman aged 18-35 years in good health.

The chain links TRBV20-1 to TRBJ1-3; no clear D gene. V shed 3 bases and J shed 4 bases, with 10 bases lying between them. This CDR3 contains 13 residues. From germline, CDR1 is DFQATT and CDR2 SNEGSKA (reference sequence). The CDR3 DNA is TGCAGTGCTAGTTGGCGGGCCGGAAACACCATATATTTT. Translating gives CSASWRAGNTIYF.

The sample holds a few counts of this clonotype. This chain uses TRBV5-1 with TRBJ1-2; D uncertain. V lost 2 bases, J lost 7 bases, and 15 bases lay in between. Germline loops: CDR1 SGHRS, CDR2 YFSETQ. The CDR3 extends over 14 amino acids. CDR3 in amino acids: CASSFRSLDPGYTF. The CDR3, as DNA: TGCGCCAGCAGCTTTCGGTCCCTCGACCCTGGCTACACCTTC.

The V gene is TRBV12-3 or TRBV12-4, the J gene TRBJ2-1, with TRBD1 identical over 9 bases. V lost 6 bases and J lost 7; bases outside the gene matches: 7. This CDR3 region has 14 residues. The CDR3 loop reads CASSSGTGKNEQFF. CDR3 sequence (DNA): TGTGCCAGCAGCTCCGGGACAGGGAAAAATGAGCAGTTCTTC.

The chain is built from TRBV4-3 and TRBJ2-1; D may correspond to TRBD1 or TRBD2 (5 bases each). Germline values: CDR1 LGHNA, CDR2 YSLEER. Trimming took 3 bases from V and 4 from J, leaving 19 bases between them. The CDR3 totals 17 residues. The CDR3 DNA reads as TGCGCCAGCAGCCAGGATCTAGTGTGGGACCAATACAATGAGCAGTTCTTC. Residues: CASSQDLVWDQYNEQFF.